The source of this T cell receptor (beta chain) is a study of PD-1 blockade in classical Hodgkin lymphoma. Study results and limitations: The repertoire differences lack a defined cause, possibly disease activity or prior therapy. Healthy donors reportedly exceeded newly diagnosed patients in baseline TCR diversity. By cycle point C4D1, TCR diversity had risen significantly in CD4+ cells (but not CD8+ cells). Individuals initiating nivolumab under 1 year after ASCT were excluded.

This clone was picked up one time. As yet, its antigen is unknown. Libraries were prepared by immunoSEQ multiplex PCR; TCRdb keeps only in-frame clonotypes and omits some of them. The table has 60,000 or so clones, 90% seen once. Every patient had relapsed following autologous stem cell transplantation, and cohorts differed in brentuximab vedotin exposure. The length of the CDR3 is 16 residues. V gave up 8 bases and J gave up 3 bases, with 20 bases separating them. The rearrangement uses TRBV23-1 and TRBJ2-1, with D tentatively TRBD2 (7 bases). TRBV23-1 is an open reading frame whose function is uncertain. The sequencing here drew on peripheral blood mononuclear cells (PBMCs), taken at baseline. This receptor was taken from a human donor with classical Hodgkin lymphoma. CDR3: CASGIKTGRDYNEQFF. The CDR3 bases are TGCGCCAGCGGAATAAAAACAGGGAGGGACTACAATGAGCAGTTCTTC.